Here is one T cell receptor (beta chain) with its context. Its antigen is not identified. With a much larger clone just one base away, this may be a read error. CDR3 length equals 15 residues. CDR1 and CDR2 (germline): DFQATT, SNEGSKA (reference sequence). This sample stems from a study of T cells in Graves' hyperthyroidism and ophthalmopathy. General study findings and limits: Among thyroid clonotypes expanded above 0.001, most also appeared in blood. Stable hyperthyroidism and ophthalmopathy were separated using 13 V-J signatures.

Template material for amplifying TCR beta CDR3 regions consisted of RNA transcripts. The study used the HTBI primer set for a first-round RT-PCR of the TCR CDR3. TCRdb reprocessed the multiplex PCR reads with MiXCR, giving one entry per CDR3 protein. The sample consists of 600,000 to 800,000 distinct CDR3 sequences, around a third of them appearing once. The clonotype originates from a woman aged 35 to 49 with Graves' hyperthyroidism. The rearrangement links TRBV20-1 to TRBJ2-5; D may be TRBD2 (5 bases). The sequenced sample consisted of blood. DNA of the CDR3: TGCGGTGCTAGACACTCCCCAGCGGCCGCGGAGACCCAGTACTTC. It translates to CGARHSPAAAETQYF.